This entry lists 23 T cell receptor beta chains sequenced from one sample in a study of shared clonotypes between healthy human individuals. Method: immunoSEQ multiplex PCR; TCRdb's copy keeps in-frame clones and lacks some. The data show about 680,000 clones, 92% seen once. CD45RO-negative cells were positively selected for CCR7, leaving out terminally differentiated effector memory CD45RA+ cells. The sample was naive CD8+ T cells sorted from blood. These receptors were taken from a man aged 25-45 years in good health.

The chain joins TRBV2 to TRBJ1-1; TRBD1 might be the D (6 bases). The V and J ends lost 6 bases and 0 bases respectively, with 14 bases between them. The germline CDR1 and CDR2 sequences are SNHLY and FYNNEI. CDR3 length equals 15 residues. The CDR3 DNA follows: TGTGCCAGCAGCGCCCACAGGGACATGAACACTGAAGCTTTCTTT. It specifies CASSAHRDMNTEAFF.

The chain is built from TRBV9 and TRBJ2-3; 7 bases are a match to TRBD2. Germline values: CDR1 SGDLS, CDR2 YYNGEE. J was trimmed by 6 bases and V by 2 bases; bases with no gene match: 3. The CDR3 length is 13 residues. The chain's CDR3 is CASSVGGWDTQYF. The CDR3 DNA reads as TGTGCCAGCAGCGTCGGGGGGTGGGATACGCAGTATTTT.

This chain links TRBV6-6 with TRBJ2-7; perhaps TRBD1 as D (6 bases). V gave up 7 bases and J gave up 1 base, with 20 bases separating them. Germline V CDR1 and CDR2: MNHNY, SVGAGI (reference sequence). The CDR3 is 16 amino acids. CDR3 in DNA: TGTGCCAGCACTCAAACCGACAGGTTTTTTTCCTACGAGCAGTACTTC. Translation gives CASTQTDRFFSYEQYF.

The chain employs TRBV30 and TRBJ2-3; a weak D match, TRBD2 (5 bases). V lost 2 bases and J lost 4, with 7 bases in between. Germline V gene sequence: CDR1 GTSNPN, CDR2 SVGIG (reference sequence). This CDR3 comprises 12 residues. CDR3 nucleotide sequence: TGTGCCTGGAGTACGAGGGCAGATACGCAGTATTTT. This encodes CAWSTRADTQYF.

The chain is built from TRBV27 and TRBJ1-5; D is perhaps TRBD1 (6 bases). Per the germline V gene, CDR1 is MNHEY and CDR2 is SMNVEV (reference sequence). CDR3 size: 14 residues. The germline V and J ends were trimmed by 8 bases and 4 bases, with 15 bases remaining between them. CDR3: CASGRRTENQPQHF. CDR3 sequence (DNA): TGTGCCAGCGGGCGGAGGACAGAAAATCAGCCCCAGCATTTT.

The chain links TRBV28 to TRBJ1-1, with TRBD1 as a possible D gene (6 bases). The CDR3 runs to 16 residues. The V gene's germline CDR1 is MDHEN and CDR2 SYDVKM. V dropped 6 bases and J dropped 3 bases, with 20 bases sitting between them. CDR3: CASRPPWGAWDTEAFF. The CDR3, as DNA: TGTGCCAGCAGACCACCTTGGGGGGCGTGGGACACTGAAGCTTTCTTT.

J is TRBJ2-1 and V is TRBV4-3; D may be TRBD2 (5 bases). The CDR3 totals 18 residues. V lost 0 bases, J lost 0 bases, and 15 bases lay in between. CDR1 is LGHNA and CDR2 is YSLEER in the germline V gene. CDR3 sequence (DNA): TGCGCCAGCAGCCAAGAGCGGGCAGAGGTTTCCTCCTACAATGAGCAGTTCTTC. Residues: CASSQERAEVSSYNEQFF.

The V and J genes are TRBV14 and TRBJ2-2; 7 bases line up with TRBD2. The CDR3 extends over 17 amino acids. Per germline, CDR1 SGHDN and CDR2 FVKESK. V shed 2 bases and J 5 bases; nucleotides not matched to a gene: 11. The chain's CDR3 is CASSQYRAGPWTGELFF. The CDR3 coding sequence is TGTGCCAGCAGCCAATACAGAGCGGGGCCGTGGACCGGGGAGCTGTTTTTT.

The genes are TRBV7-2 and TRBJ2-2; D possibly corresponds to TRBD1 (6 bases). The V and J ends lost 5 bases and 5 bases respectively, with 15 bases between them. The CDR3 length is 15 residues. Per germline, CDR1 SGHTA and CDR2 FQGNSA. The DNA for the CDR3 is TGTGCCAGCAGCAAGGGACAAACCCGAACCGGGGAGCTGTTTTTT. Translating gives CASSKGQTRTGELFF.

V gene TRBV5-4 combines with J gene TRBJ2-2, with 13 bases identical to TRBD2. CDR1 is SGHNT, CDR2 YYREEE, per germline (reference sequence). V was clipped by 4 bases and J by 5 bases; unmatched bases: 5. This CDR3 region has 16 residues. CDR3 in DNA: TGTGCCAGCAGCCCTGGGACTAGCGGGGTTACCGGGGAGCTGTTTTTT. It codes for CASSPGTSGVTGELFF.

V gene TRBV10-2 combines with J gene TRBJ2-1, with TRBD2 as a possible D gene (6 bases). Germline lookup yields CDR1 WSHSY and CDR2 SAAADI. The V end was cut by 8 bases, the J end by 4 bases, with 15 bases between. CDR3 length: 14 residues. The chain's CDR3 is CASADGGIYNEQFF. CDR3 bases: TGCGCCAGCGCCGACGGAGGGATTTACAATGAGCAGTTCTTC.

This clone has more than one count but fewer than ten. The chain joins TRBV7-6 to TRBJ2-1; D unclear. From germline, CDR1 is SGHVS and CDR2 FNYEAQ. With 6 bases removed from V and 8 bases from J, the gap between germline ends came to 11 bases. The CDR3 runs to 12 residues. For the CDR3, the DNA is TGTGCCAGCAGTCGACTGCTCGATGAGCAGTTCTTC. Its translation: CASSRLLDEQFF.

The CDR3 DNA follows: TGCAGTGCTAGTCCAAGTGACGAGCAGTACTTC. It codes for CSASPSDEQYF. The chain combines TRBV20-1 with TRBJ2-7; D ambiguous. Germline V gene lookup returns CDR1 DFQATT and CDR2 SNEGSKA (reference sequence). V lost 3 bases, J lost 5 bases, and 8 bases lay in between. The CDR3 runs to 11 residues.

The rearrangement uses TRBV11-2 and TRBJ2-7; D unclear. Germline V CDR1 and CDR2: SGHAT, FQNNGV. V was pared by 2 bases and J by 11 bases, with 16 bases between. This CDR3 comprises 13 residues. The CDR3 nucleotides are TGTGCCAGCAGCTTATGGACGGAGCCTGGGGAGTACTTC. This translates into CASSLWTEPGEYF.

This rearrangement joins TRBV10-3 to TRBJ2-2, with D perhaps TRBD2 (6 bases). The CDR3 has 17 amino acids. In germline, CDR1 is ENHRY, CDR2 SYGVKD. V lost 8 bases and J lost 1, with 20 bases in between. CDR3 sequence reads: CAILETSGGENTGELFF. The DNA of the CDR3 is TGTGCCATCCTTGAGACTAGTGGCGGGGAGAACACCGGGGAGCTGTTTTTT.

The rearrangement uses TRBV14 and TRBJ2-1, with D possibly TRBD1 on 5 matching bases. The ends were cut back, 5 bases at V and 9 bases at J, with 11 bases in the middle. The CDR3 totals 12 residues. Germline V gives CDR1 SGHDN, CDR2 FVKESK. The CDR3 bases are TGTGCCAGCAGCTCCTGGGGCGGTGAGCAGTTCTTC. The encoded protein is CASSSWGGEQFF. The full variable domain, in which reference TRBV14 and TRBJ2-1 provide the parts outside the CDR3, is EAGVTQFPSHSVIEKGQTVTLRCDPISGHDNLYWYRRVMGKEIKFLLHFVKESKQDESGMPNNRFLAERTGGTYSTLKVQPAELEDSGVYFCASSSWGGEQFFGPGTRLTVL.

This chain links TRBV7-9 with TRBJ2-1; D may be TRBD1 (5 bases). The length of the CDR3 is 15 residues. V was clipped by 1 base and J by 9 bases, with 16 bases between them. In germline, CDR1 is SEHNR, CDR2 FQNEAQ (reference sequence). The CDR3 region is CASSLVGRAPVEQFF. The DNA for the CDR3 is TGTGCCAGCAGCTTAGTCGGCAGGGCCCCCGTTGAGCAGTTCTTC.

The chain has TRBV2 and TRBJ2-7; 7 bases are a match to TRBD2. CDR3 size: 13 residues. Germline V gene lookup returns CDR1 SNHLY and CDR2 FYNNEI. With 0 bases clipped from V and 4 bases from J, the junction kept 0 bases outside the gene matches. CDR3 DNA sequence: TGTGCCAGCAGTGAAGCGCGGGGGTACGAGCAGTACTTC. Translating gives CASSEARGYEQYF.

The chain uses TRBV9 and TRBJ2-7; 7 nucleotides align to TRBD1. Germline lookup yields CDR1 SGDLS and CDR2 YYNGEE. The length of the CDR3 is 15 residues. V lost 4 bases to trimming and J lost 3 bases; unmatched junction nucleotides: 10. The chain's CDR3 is CASSIAPGTDYEQYF. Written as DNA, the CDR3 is TGTGCCAGCAGCATAGCGCCCGGGACAGACTACGAGCAGTACTTC.

The CDR3 loop is CASSLDSTDTQYF. In DNA form, the CDR3 reads TGCGCCAGCAGCTTGGACAGCACAGATACGCAGTATTTT. The chain links TRBV5-1 to TRBJ2-3, with D unclear. This CDR3 has 13 residues. CDR1 and CDR2 (germline): SGHRS, YFSETQ. Trimming shortened V by 0 bases and J by 0 bases, and 2 bases separated the two germline ends.

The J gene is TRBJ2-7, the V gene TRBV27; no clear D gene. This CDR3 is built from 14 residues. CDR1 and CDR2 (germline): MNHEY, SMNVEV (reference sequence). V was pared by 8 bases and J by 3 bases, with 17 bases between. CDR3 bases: TGTGCCAGCCTTAGAGAGTGGGGAAACTACGAGCAGTACTTC. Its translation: CASLREWGNYEQYF.

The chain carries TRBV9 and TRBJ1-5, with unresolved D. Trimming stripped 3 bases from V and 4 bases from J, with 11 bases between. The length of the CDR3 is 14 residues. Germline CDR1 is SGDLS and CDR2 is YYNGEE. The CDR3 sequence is CASSESASNQPQHF. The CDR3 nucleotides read TGTGCCAGCAGCGAATCAGCAAGTAATCAGCCCCAGCATTTT. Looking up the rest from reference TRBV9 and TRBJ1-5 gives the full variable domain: DSGVTQTPKHLITATGQRVTLRCSPRSGDLSVYWYQQSLDQGLQFLIQYYNGEERAKGNILERFSAQQFPDLHSELNLSSLELGDSALYFCASSESASNQPQHFGDGTRLSIL.

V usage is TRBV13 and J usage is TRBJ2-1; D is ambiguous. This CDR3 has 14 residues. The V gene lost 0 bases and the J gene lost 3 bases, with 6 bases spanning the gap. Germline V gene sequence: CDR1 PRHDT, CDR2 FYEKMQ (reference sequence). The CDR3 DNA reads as TGTGCCAGCAGCTTAGGGGGGTACTACAATGAGCAGTTCTTC. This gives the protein CASSLGGYYNEQFF.